This T cell receptor beta chain emerged from a study of T cells in Graves' hyperthyroidism and ophthalmopathy. Researchers took RNA transcripts and amplified the TCR beta CDR3 regions from them. HTBI primers drove first-round RT-PCR of the TCR CDR3. TCRdb fed the multiplex PCR reads into MiXCR, producing one record per CDR3 protein. The repertoire includes fewer than 450,000 distinct CDR3 sequences, about 17% of them detected once, and around a third sits in the top ten. Germline CDR1 is LGHDT and CDR2 is YNNKEL (reference sequence). Trimming pared 5 bases from V and 6 bases from J, leaving 15 bases between. This CDR3 region has 14 residues.

The V call is TRBV3-1, the J call TRBJ2-3, with TRBD1 as a possible D gene (5 bases). Sample: blood. The TCR comes from a woman in her 30s with Graves' hyperthyroidism that later progressed to Graves' ophthalmopathy. Here the CDR3 DNA reads TGTGCCAGCAGCAAAACGACAGTCTTGGATACGCAGTATTTT. Translation: CASSKTTVLDTQYF.